This TCR beta chain was observed in a study of CD8+ T cells in alopecia areata. The study's findings and limits: Whereas mice showed it more clearly, TCR sharing across patients was murkier, possibly because of HLA. Lesional tissue from the scalp (especially in alopecia totalis/universalis) showed higher clonality than normal scalp.

This clone has only a few counts. Antigen specificity is unknown. The sequencing template was cDNA reverse transcribed from extracted RNA. TCRdb's table, derived via immunoSEQ multiplex PCR, lists solely in-frame clones and lacks some. The sample records more than 100,000 clones, less than 70% being singletons. The sequence derives from a human donor in good health. The sequencing sample was made of CD4+ T cells sorted from blood.

Here the CDR3 DNA reads TGCGCCAGCAGCTTGCAAAACAGTAACACTGAAGCTTTCTTT. Its protein is CASSLQNSNTEAFF. This chain connects TRBV5-1 to TRBJ1-1; D gene ambiguous. Per germline, CDR1 SGHRS and CDR2 YFSETQ. There are 14 residues in the CDR3. V was clipped by 1 base and J by 2 bases, with 9 bases between them.